This is a list of T cell receptor beta chains from one sample in a study of CXCR3-negative and CXCR3-positive naive CD8 T cells. TCRdb reprocessed the 5' RACE reads; each CDR3 protein has one entry and no DNA is given. The repertoire table contains over 35,000 distinct CDR3 sequences. Material: memory CD8+ T cells from blood. These receptors all come from a human donor in good health. Some clones in this sample may be carry-over from other donors' samples. CDR3s include the opening cysteine and the closing phenylalanine or tryptophan. Rows may omit the clone size; those that give it use once, few, many or a size class.

clone_size,v_call,j_call,cdr3_aa
.,TRBV28,TRBJ2-3,CASSSRATTDTQYF
.,TRBV4-3,TRBJ2-7,CASSQESPGSSYEQYF
.,TRBV9,TRBJ2-6,CASSLRDRVSAGANVLTF
.,TRBV20-1,TRBJ2-5,CSASVGIIQETQYF
.,TRBV28,TRBJ1-5,CASSLRGQGNQPQHF
.,TRBV19,TRBJ1-1,CASSETSGGADTEAFF
.,TRBV20-1,TRBJ2-1,CSAREKQGGSYNEQFF
.,TRBV7-2,TRBJ2-7,CASSLAGGSSYEQYF
.,TRBV5-1,TRBJ2-7,CASSVGGDYEQYF
.,TRBV28,TRBJ2-1,CASTRERELYNEQFF
.,TRBV12-3/TRBV12-4,TRBJ1-5,CASTWGVPNQPQHF
.,TRBV28,TRBJ2-7,CASSLTVPYEQYF
.,TRBV20-1,TRBJ1-5,CSARDLSENQPQHF
.,TRBV20-1,TRBJ1-1,CSARGREETEAFF
medium-sized,TRBV6-4,TRBJ2-2,CASSDSLEGNTGELFF
.,TRBV5-1,TRBJ1-2,CASSNKTARDRRRDYGYTF
.,TRBV6-5,TRBJ2-7,CASSRTRRDLEQYF
medium-sized,TRBV5-6,TRBJ2-5,CASSDRVKERVAQYF
.,TRBV29-1,TRBJ2-7,CSVDLFRTGDYEQYF
.,TRBV14,TRBJ2-7,CASSQGQGSEQYF
.,TRBV6-5,TRBJ2-2,CASSPLWGAKRELFF
.,TRBV20-1,TRBJ2-1,CSAPLRREYNEQFF
.,TRBV28,TRBJ2-7,CASSPTYFQTGPNEQYF
.,TRBV7-8,TRBJ2-1,CASRKSGSPYNEQFF
.,TRBV27,TRBJ2-7,CASGYRAPYEQYF
.,TRBV5-6,TRBJ1-1,CASSLLFEAFF
.,TRBV15,TRBJ2-6,CATSSRGFSGANVLTF
.,TRBV12-3/TRBV12-4,TRBJ2-5,CASSLYREKETQYF
.,TRBV6-4,TRBJ1-2,CASSDSAGQGTNGYTF
.,TRBV6-2/TRBV6-3,TRBJ2-1,CASSYSSSGGPGEQFF
.,TRBV28,TRBJ2-1,CASTPVGLAGGLINEQFF
.,TRBV2,TRBJ2-5,CASSETRGLRETQYF
.,TRBV28,TRBJ1-1,CASSFGQGRMNTEAFF
.,TRBV12-3/TRBV12-4,TRBJ2-3,CASSFRAGGSTDTQYF
.,TRBV5-1,TRBJ2-3,CASRNGASGGYFGASTDTQYF
.,TRBV11-2,TRBJ2-1,CASSSQSEGGEQFF
.,TRBV20-1,TRBJ2-1,CSARPGDSSNEQFF
.,TRBV4-3,TRBJ2-5,CASSQDAGYQETQYF
.,TRBV15,TRBJ2-1,CATSRDDHQFF
.,TRBV6-4,TRBJ2-3,CASSETAGESTDTQYF
.,TRBV7-2,TRBJ2-7,CASSPLAVDAYEQYF
.,TRBV29-1,TRBJ1-2,CSASTGNNYGYTF
.,TRBV27,TRBJ2-2,CASSLSGRAELFF
.,TRBV28,TRBJ2-2,CASSRDSVYGELFF
.,TRBV11-2,TRBJ2-7,CASSRTGLEQYF
.,TRBV6-2/TRBV6-3,TRBJ2-7,CASSWTSGRVYEQYF
.,TRBV7-9,TRBJ2-5,CASSYLAGTQETQYF
.,TRBV4-2,TRBJ2-7,CASSQERTYEQYF
.,TRBV15,TRBJ2-7,CATSSNPGQGMSYEQYF
.,TRBV7-8,TRBJ1-5,CASSLDIGTADPRQPQHF
.,TRBV20-1,TRBJ2-3,CSARDRMATSTDTQYF
.,TRBV5-5,TRBJ1-1,CASSLEPGGYTEAFF
.,TRBV6-6,TRBJ1-5,CASSLTGDNQPQHF
.,TRBV13,TRBJ2-7,CASSSRGNFYEQYF
.,TRBV27,TRBJ2-7,CASSLRAGVFYEQYF
.,TRBV12-3/TRBV12-4,TRBJ2-1,CASSATRTASREQYF